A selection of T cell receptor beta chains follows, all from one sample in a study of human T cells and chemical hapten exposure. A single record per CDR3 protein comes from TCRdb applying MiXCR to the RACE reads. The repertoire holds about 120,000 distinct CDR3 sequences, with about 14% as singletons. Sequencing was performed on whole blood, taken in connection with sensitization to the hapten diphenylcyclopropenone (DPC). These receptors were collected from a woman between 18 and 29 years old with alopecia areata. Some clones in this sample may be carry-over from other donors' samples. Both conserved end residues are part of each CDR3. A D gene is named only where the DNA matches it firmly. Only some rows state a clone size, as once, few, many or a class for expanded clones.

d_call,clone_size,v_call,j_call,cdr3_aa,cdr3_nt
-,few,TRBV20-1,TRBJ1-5,CSARAQGKGNQPQHF,TGCAGTGCTAGAGCCCAGGGGAAAGGCAATCAGCCCCAGCATTTT
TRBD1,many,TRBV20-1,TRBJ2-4,CSVDRGELAKNIQYF,TGCAGTGTTGACAGGGGCGAACTAGCCAAAAACATTCAGTACTTC
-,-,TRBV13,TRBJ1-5,CASSLAGARNQPQHF,TGTGCCAGCAGCTTAGCAGGGGCCAGGAATCAGCCCCAGCATTTT
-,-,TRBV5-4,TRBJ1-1,CASSLDAVNTEAFF,TGTGCCAGCAGCTTGGATGCAGTCAACACTGAAGCTTTCTTT
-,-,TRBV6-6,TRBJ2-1,CASSYGGGNYNEQFF,TGTGCCAGCAGTTACGGCGGGGGCAACTACAATGAGCAGTTCTTC
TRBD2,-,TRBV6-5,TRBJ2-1,CASSSLAGGTYNEQFF,TGTGCCAGCAGTTCCCTAGCGGGGGGAACCTACAATGAGCAGTTCTTC
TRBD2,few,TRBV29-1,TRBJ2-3,CSVNTGLVGDTQYF,TGCAGCGTTAACACGGGACTAGTGGGAGATACGCAGTATTTT
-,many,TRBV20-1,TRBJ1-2,CSARDRRGPYGYTF,TGCAGTGCTAGAGATCGCAGGGGACCCTATGGCTACACCTTC
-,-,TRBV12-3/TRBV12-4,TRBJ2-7,CASRGGTAYEQYF,TGTGCCAGCAGGGGGGGGACAGCCTACGAGCAGTACTTC
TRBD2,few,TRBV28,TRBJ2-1,CAAHPTSGEVNEQFF,TGTGCCGCCCACCCGACTAGCGGGGAGGTCAATGAGCAGTTCTTC
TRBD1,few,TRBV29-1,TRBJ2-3,CSVERDSATDTQYF,TGCAGCGTTGAACGGGACAGCGCCACAGATACGCAGTATTTT
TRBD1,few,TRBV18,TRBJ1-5,CASSPAPTGDRDSNQPQHF,TGTGCCAGCTCACCAGCCCCGACAGGGGACCGGGATAGCAATCAGCCCCAGCATTTT
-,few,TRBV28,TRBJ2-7,CASSKNRLRNEQYF,TGTGCCAGCAGTAAAAACAGGTTGAGAAACGAGCAGTACTTC
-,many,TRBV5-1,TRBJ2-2,CASSPTTGLGTGELFF,TGCGCCAGCAGCCCTACTACAGGGCTTGGCACCGGGGAGCTGTTTTTT
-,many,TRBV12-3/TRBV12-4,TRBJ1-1,CASSPTGNTEAFF,TGTGCCAGCAGCCCCACAGGGAACACTGAAGCTTTCTTT
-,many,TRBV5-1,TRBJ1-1,CASRAHTDSRGTEAFF,TGCGCCAGCAGGGCCCATACTGACAGTCGAGGCACTGAAGCTTTCTTT